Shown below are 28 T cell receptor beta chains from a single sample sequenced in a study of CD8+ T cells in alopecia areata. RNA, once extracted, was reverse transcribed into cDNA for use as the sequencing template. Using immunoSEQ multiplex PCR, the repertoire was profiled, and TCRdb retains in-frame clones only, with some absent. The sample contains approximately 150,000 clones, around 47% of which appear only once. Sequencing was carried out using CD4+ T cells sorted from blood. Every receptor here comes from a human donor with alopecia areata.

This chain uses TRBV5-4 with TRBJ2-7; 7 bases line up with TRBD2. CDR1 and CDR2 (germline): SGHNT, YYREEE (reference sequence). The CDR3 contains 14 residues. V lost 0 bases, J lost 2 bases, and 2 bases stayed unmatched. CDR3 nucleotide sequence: TGTGCCAGCAGCTTGGCAGGGAGGGCCTACGAGCAGTACTTC. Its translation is CASSLAGRAYEQYF.

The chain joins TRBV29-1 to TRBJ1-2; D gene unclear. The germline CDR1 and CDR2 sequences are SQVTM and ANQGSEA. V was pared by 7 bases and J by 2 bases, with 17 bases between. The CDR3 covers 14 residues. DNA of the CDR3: TGCAGCGCACTCCGTTGGGAGGGCAACTATGGCTACACCTTC. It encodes CSALRWEGNYGYTF.

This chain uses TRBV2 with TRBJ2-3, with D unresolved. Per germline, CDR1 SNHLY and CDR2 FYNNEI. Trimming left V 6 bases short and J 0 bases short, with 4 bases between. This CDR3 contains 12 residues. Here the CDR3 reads CASRWSTDTQYF. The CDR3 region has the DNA TGTGCCAGCAGATGGAGCACAGATACGCAGTATTTT.

The CDR3 nucleotides are TGTGCCTGGATGGTCGGTAGGGACACTGAAGCTTTCTTT. Translated, it gives CAWMVGRDTEAFF. The chain joins TRBV30 to TRBJ1-1; no definite D call. V lost 4 bases and J lost 3, with 12 bases in between. This CDR3 has 13 residues. Germline V CDR1 and CDR2: GTSNPN, SVGIG (reference sequence). Supplemented by reference TRBV30 and TRBJ1-1, the full variable domain reads SQTIHQWPATLVQPVGSPLSLECTVEGTSNPNLYWYRQAAGRGLQLLFYSVGIGQISSEVPQNLSASRPQDRQFILSSKKLLLSDSGFYLCAWMVGRDTEAFFGQGTRLTVV.

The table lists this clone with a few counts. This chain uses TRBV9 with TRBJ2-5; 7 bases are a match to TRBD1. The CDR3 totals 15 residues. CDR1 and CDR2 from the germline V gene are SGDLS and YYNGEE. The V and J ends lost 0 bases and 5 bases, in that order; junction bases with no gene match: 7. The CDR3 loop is CASSVGPVQGETQYF. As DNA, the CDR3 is TGTGCCAGCAGCGTAGGGCCCGTACAGGGGGAGACCCAGTACTTC.

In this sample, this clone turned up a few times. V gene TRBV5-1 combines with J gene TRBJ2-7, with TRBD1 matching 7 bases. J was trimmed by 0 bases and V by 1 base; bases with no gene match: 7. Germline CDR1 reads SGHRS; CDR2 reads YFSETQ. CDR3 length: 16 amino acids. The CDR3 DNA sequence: TGCGCCAGCAGCTTGTCAGGGGGTCGAAGCTCCTACGAGCAGTACTTC. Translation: CASSLSGGRSSYEQYF.

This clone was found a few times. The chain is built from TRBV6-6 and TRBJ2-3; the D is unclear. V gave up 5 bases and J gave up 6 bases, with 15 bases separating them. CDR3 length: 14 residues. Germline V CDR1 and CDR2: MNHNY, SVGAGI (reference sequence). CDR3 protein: CASSASPARDTQYF. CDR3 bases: TGTGCCAGCAGTGCTAGTCCAGCCCGGGATACGCAGTATTTT.

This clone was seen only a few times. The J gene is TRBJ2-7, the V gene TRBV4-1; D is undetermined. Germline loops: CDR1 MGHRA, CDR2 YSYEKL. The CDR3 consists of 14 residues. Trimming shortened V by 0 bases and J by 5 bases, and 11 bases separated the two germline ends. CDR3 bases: TGCGCCAGCAGCCAAGATCCCCTGGGGAACGAGCAGTACTTC. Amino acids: CASSQDPLGNEQYF.

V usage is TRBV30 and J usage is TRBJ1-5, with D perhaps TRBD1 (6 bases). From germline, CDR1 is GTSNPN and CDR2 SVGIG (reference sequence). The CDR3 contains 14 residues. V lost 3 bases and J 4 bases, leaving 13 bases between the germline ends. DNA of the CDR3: TGTGCCTGGAGCCGGGGGGCAGCAAATCAGCCCCAGCATTTT. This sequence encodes CAWSRGAANQPQHF.

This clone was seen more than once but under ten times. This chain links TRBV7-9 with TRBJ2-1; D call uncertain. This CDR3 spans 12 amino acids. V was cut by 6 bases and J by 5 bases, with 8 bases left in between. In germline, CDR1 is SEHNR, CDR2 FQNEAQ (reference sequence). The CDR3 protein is CASSPQHNEQFF. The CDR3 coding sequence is TGTGCCAGCAGTCCTCAACACAATGAGCAGTTCTTC.

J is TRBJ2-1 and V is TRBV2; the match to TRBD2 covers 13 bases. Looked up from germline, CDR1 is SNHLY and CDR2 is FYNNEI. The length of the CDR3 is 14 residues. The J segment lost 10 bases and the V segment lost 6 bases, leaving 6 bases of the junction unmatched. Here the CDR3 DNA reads TGTGCCAGCAGCCCGGGACTAGCGGGATACGAGCAGTTCTTC. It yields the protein CASSPGLAGYEQFF.

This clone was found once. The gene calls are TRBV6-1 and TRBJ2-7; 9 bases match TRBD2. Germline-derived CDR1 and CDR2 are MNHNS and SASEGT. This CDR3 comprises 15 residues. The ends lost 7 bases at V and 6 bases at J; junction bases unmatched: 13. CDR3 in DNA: TGTGCCAGCACCCTGGGACTAGCTGACCAGAGCGAGCAGTACTTC. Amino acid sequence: CASTLGLADQSEQYF.

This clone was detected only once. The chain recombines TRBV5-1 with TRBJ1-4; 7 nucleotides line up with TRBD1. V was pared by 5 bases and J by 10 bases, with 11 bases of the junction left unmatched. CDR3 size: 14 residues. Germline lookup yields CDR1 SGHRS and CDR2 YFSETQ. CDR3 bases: TGCGCCAGCAGACCTGGACAGGCCGAGGGAAAACTGTTTTTT. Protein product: CASRPGQAEGKLFF. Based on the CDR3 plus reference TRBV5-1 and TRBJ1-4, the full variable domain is KAGVTQTPRYLIKTRGQQVTLSCSPISGHRSVSWYQQTPGQGLQFLFEYFSETQRNKGNFPGRFSGRQFSNSRSEMNVSTLELGDSALYLCASRPGQAEGKLFFGSGTQLSVL.

Here the CDR3 reads CASRGTRGFGETQYF. CDR3 sequence (DNA): TGTGCCAGCAGGGGGACCAGGGGGTTTGGGGAGACCCAGTACTTC. V and J are TRBV6-5 and TRBJ2-5, with 7 bases identical to TRBD1. The junction had 12 bases not matched to a gene; V was cut back by 6 bases and J by 5 bases. The CDR3 runs 15 residues. In germline, CDR1 is MNHEY, CDR2 SVGAGI.

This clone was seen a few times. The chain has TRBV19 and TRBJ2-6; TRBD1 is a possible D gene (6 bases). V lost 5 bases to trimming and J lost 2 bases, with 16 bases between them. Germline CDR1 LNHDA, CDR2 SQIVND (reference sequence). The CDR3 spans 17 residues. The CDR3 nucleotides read TGTGCCAGTAGTCCCTGGGACATTAAGGCTGGGGCCAACGTCCTGACTTTC. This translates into CASSPWDIKAGANVLTF.

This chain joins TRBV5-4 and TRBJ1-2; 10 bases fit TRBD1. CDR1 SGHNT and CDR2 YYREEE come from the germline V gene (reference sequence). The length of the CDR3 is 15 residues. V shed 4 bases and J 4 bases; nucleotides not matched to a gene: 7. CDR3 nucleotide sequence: TGTGCCAGCAGCGGGACAGGGGCGGCGGGCTATGGCTACACCTTC. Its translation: CASSGTGAAGYGYTF.

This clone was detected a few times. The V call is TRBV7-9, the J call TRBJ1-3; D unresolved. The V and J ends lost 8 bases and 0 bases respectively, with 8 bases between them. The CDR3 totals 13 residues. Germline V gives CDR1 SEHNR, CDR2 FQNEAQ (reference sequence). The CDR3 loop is CASSTVSGNTIYF. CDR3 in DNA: TGTGCCAGCTCGACCGTCTCTGGAAACACCATATATTTT.

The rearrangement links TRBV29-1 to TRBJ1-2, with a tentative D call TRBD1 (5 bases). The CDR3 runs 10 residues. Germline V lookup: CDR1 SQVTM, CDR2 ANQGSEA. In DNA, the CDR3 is TGCAGTTTGGGGGATGATGGCTACACCTTC. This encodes CSLGDDGYTF.

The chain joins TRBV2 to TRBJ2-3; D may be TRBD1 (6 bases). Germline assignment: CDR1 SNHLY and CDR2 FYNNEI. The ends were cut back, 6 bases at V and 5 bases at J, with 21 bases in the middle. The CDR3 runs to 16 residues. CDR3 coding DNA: TGTGCCAGCAGGAAAACCCGACAGGCCAGTCGAGATACGCAGTATTTT. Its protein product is CASRKTRQASRDTQYF.

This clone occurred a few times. The CDR3 loop reads CASRKTGVPYEQYF. The CDR3 DNA reads as TGCGCCAGCAGGAAGACAGGGGTCCCCTACGAGCAGTACTTC. This chain uses TRBV23-1 with TRBJ2-7, with 8 positions matching TRBD1. TRBV23-1 is an open reading frame whose function is uncertain. After removal of 6 bases from V and 2 bases from J, the junction contained 6 bases not matched to a gene. The CDR3 covers 14 residues.

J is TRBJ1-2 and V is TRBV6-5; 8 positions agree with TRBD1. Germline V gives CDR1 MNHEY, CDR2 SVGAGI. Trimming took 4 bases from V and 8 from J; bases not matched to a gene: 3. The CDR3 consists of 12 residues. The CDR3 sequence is CASSWRQGGYTF. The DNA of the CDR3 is TGTGCCAGCAGTTGGCGACAGGGGGGCTACACCTTC.

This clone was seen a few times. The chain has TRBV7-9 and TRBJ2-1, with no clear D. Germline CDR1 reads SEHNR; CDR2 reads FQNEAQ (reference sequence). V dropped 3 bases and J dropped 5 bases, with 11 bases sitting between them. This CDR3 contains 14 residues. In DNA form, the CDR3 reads TGTGCCAGCAGCTTCTGGCCGTACAACAATGAGCAGTTCTTC. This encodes CASSFWPYNNEQFF.

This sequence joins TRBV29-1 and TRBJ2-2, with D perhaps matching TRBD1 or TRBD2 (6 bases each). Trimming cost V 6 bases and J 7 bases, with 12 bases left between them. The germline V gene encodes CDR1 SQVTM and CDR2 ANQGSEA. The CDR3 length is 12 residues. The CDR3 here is CSVWGAGGELFF. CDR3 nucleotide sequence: TGCAGCGTGTGGGGGGCCGGCGGGGAGCTGTTTTTT.

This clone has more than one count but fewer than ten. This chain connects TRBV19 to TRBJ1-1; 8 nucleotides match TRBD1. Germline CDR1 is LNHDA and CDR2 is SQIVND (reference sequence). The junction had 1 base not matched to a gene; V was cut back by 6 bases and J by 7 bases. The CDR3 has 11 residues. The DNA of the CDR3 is TGTGCCAGTAGGGGACAGGTTGAAGCTTTCTTT. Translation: CASRGQVEAFF.

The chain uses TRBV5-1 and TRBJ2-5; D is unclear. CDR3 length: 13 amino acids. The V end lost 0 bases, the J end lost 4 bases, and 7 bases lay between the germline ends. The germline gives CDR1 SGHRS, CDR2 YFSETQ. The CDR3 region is CASSLGVPETQYF. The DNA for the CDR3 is TGCGCCAGCAGCTTGGGTGTTCCAGAGACCCAGTACTTC.

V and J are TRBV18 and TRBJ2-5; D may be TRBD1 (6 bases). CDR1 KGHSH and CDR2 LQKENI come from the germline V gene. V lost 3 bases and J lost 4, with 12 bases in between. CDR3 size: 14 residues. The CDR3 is CASSPGSRGETQYF. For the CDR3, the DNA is TGTGCCAGCTCACCGGGGTCCAGGGGAGAGACCCAGTACTTC.

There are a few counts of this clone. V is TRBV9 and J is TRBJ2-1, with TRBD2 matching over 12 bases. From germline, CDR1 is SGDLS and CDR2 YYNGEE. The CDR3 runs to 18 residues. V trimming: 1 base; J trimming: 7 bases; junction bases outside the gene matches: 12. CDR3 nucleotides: TGTGCCAGCAGCGTACCCTTTCCGCTAGCGGGAGGGCCTAATGAGCAGTTCTTC. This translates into CASSVPFPLAGGPNEQFF.

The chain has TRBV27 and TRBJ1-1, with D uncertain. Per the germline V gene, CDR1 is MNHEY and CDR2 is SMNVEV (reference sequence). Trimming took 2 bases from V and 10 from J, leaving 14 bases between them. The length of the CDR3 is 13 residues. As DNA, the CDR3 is TGTGCCAGCAGTTTAACTGAGGGAGTCGGAGCTTTCTTT. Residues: CASSLTEGVGAFF.